The source of this T cell receptor beta chain is a study of T cells in Graves' hyperthyroidism and ophthalmopathy. Notes on the study in general: Before onset, ophthalmopathy was predicted by the model a median around 6 months earlier.

The germline CDR1 and CDR2 sequences are MNHEY and SVGAGI. V lost 4 bases and J lost 2; bases outside the gene matches: 11. The CDR3 covers 17 residues. No ophthalmopathy progression within 18 months constituted stable Graves' hyperthyroidism. Thyroid ultrasound, orbital computed tomography, clinical symptoms, and serum thyroxine and TRAb underpinned diagnoses. Each 10 ml fresh peripheral blood draw supplied the PBMCs. What was amplified from RNA transcripts were TCR beta CDR3 regions. During a first-round RT-PCR of the TCR CDR3, the HTBI primer set was used. Each CDR3 protein gets one entry after TCRdb re-called the multiplex PCR reads with MiXCR. The sample records around 690,000 distinct CDR3 sequences, roughly a sixth being singletons. There are many counts of this clonotype. Its antigen is currently unknown.

The origin of this receptor is a man in his fifties or sixties with Graves' hyperthyroidism. Material for sequencing was blood. The V and J genes are TRBV6-5 and TRBJ2-5; 9 nucleotides agree with TRBD1. CDR3 sequence: CASSSLPGQGTQETQYF. CDR3 DNA sequence: TGTGCCAGCAGTTCTCTACCGGGACAGGGAACTCAAGAGACCCAGTACTTC.